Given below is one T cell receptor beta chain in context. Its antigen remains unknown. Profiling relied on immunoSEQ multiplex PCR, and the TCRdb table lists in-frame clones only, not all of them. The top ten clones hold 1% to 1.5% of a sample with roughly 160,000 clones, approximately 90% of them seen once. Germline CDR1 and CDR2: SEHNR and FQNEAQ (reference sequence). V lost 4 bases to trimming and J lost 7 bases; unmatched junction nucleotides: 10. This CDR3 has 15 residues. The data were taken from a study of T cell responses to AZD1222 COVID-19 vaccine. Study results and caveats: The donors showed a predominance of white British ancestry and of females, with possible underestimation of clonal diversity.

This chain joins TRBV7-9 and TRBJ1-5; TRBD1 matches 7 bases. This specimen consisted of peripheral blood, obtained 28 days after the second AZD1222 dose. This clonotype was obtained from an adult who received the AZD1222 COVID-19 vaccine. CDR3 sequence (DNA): TGTGCCAGCAGCTCCTCCGACAGGGTTGGACAGCCCCAGCATTTT. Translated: CASSSSDRVGQPQHF.